This T cell receptor (beta chain) appears in the sequencing data of a study of PD-L1 blockade in urothelial cancer (dated 2017 in TCRdb). As for the study more broadly: Every patient began therapy at some point between 2014 and 2015 and was given atezolizumab 1,200 mg intravenously every 3 weeks. Pretreatment tumor samples and matched peripheral blood, collected serially before and after atezolizumab treatment, underwent TCR sequencing. About 90% of the roughly 30 patients were males with bladder-origin urothelial cancer, and about 65% of the roughly 29 reported a prior smoking history. Durable clinical benefit was defined as progression-free survival longer than 6 months, and TCR features were also tested against progression-free and overall survival. Blood samples were analyzed 3 weeks after the start of treatment (second dose) and 6 weeks after the start of treatment. In the same patients who had TCR sequencing, pretreatment tumors also underwent whole exome sequencing and RNA sequencing. The study, an exploratory multi-omic analysis, examined somatic, immune and clinical correlates of response to PD-L1 blockade with atezolizumab in urothelial cancer. Twenty-nine patients had pretreatment blood TCR-seq, some 25 had at least one posttreatment blood collection, and some 25 had tumor TCR-seq. An ECOG performance status of 0 or 1 was recorded for the patients, and 0 to 3 prior chemotherapy regimens had been received by the patients. Blood samples gave median yields of approximately 130,000 T cells and 80,000 or so unique TCRs, along with a median clonality of 0.080. Durable clinical benefit was achieved by nine patients and was not achieved by 20 patients.

Details on this clone: The antigen this receptor binds is unknown. Base-call qualities are not available, and no considerably larger clone is one nucleotide away.

This sample's time point label indicates: pretreatment peripheral blood. A cohort of 30 or so patients with locally advanced or metastatic urothelial carcinoma, treated at Memorial Sloan Kettering on a trial protocol, was included. Peripheral blood mononuclear cells were collected pretreatment and during treatment, with between 1 and 8 total time points per patient. The Qiagen DNeasy Blood extraction kit was used to purify genomic DNA from total PBMCs and from tumor samples. PBMCs were collected pretreatment and during treatment, and were isolated and stored as previously described. Study-wide findings and limitations: Improved progression-free and overall survival was associated with having pretreatment peripheral blood TCR clonality below the median. Because of the small sample size (n of about 30) and the many exploratory analyses performed, the results are intended to be regarded as hypothesis-generating. At 3 weeks after the start of treatment, tumor-associated TCR clones in peripheral blood had expanded more in patients with durable benefit (n of about 21, p = 0.022).

Counted from cysteine to phenylalanine, this CDR3 has 14 amino acids. The CDR3 DNA has 42 bases and is translated from base 1. From the germline V gene (reference sequence), CDR1 is MNHEY and CDR2 is SMNVEV. V is reduced by 5 bases and J by 7 bases, leaving a spacing of 15 bases between them. Synthetic TCR analog templates were spiked into each PCR so that absolute template abundance could be estimated from read counts. The immunoSEQ assay used bias-controlled V and J gene primers to amplify TCRbeta CDR3 regions from genomic DNA. Rearranged TCRbeta segments were sequenced at approximately 20X coverage. As for the original processing: Sequencing errors were corrected by clustering and CDR3s were annotated against IMGT to assign V, D and J genes. Downstream analyses used only productive TCRbeta rearrangements, leaving out any out-of-frame or stop-codon sequences. To compute clonality, Shannon entropy was normalized by the log of the number of unique productive sequences and then subtracted from one. Clones differing between time points or between blood and tumor were identified by Fisher's exact test with Benjamini-Hochberg correction at adjusted p below 0.01. In TCRdb, the immuneACCESS table is reduced to in-frame sequences with V and J assigned. These tables do not hold every clone; where another copy was compared, an unresolved V gene accounts for under half, and the others remain unexplained. V and J calls and clone size are as listed in that table; D and trimming were resolved from the DNA. A total of about 81,000 clones appear in this sample, approximately 80% of them only once. Together, the top ten hold more than 6.5% of the sample.

This receptor was identified in a man in his forties with urothelial cancer. This receptor chain uses TRBV27 and TRBJ2-1; TRBD2 is a possible D gene, resting on 6 matching bases. The source was PBMCs, collected around atezolizumab (anti-PD-L1) treatment. The CDR3 region: CASSPSGVQNEQFF. The nucleotides are TGTGCCAGCAGTCCCTCGGGAGTGCAAAATGAGCAGTTCTTC.